The 20 T cell receptor beta chains presented below share a single source sample, sequenced in a study of beta chain features in type 1 diabetes. Study-wide results and caveats: TCRB CDR3s were moderately but significantly shorter in Type 1 diabetes patients in all four CD4+ subsets.

These TCRs are of unknown antigen specificity. Every isolated RNA sample was fully reverse transcribed, so sequencing captured expressed TCRB transcripts. Measured with immunoSEQ multiplex PCR; TCRdb has only the in-frame clones, and not every one. The sample lists about 740,000 clones; 13% were seen once. The sample comprised naive CD4+ T cells from blood. The receptors shown here come from a man younger than 35 with type 1 diabetes.

The chain couples TRBV5-4 to TRBJ2-3, with TRBD1 identical over 7 bases. The CDR3 has 13 residues. V trimming: 7 bases; J trimming: 1 base; junction bases outside the gene matches: 3. Germline values: CDR1 SGHNT, CDR2 YYREEE (reference sequence). In DNA form, the CDR3 reads TGTGCCAGCGCAGGACAGGGCACAGATACGCAGTATTTT. Translating gives CASAGQGTDTQYF. The whole variable domain, remainder taken from reference TRBV5-4 and TRBJ2-3, is ETGVTQSPTHLIKTRGQQVTLRCSSQSGHNTVSWYQQALGQGPQFIFQYYREEENGRGNFPPRFSGLQFPNYSSELNVNALELDDSALYLCASAGQGTDTQYFGPGTRLTVL.

This clone has only a few counts. This sequence joins TRBV18 and TRBJ1-1; a weak D match, TRBD1 (6 bases). The germline V and J ends were trimmed by 8 bases and 0 bases, with 10 bases remaining between them. The CDR3 has 13 amino acids. Germline V gene sequence: CDR1 KGHSH, CDR2 LQKENI. CDR3 nucleotides: TGTGCCAGCACGGACAGCATGAACACTGAAGCTTTCTTT. Its protein product is CASTDSMNTEAFF.

The V and J genes are TRBV27 and TRBJ1-6; 9 nucleotides match TRBD1. J gave up 12 bases and V 2 bases, and 8 bases lay outside the gene matches. Germline V gene sequence: CDR1 MNHEY, CDR2 SMNVEV (reference sequence). The CDR3 covers 15 residues. CDR3 DNA: TGTGCCAGCAGTTTAGCAGCGGGACAGGGTTTACCCCTCCACTTT. Translated, it gives CASSLAAGQGLPLHF.

This clone was observed a handful of times. The chain recombines TRBV4-1 with TRBJ1-4, with D hard to call. Germline V lookup: CDR1 MGHRA, CDR2 YSYEKL. V lost 1 base and J 2 bases, leaving 11 bases between the germline ends. The CDR3 consists of 16 residues. This chain's CDR3 is CASSQGHTYTNEKLFF. The CDR3 DNA is TGCGCCAGCAGCCAAGGGCATACGTATACTAATGAAAAACTGTTTTTT.

CDR3 loop: CASSLFGTGFGGYTF. The CDR3 DNA is TGTGCCAGCAGCTTGTTCGGGACAGGGTTTGGTGGCTACACCTTC. The chain couples TRBV5-4 to TRBJ1-2; TRBD1 aligns across 9 bases. CDR3 length equals 15 residues. The V and J ends lost 1 base and 7 bases, in that order; junction bases with no gene match: 8. Germline-derived CDR1 and CDR2 are SGHNT and YYREEE (reference sequence).

The chain has TRBV30 and TRBJ2-5, with D perhaps matching TRBD1 (6 bases). Germline V lookup: CDR1 GTSNPN, CDR2 SVGIG (reference sequence). The ends were cut back, 2 bases at V and 1 base at J, with 14 bases in the middle. The CDR3 extends over 15 amino acids. CDR3 region: CAWSNSRGFQETQYF. CDR3 DNA sequence: TGTGCCTGGAGTAACTCTAGGGGGTTCCAAGAGACCCAGTACTTC.

This clone appeared a few times. The J gene is TRBJ1-4, the V gene TRBV27, with 7 bases aligning to TRBD1. Germline lookup yields CDR1 MNHEY and CDR2 SMNVEV (reference sequence). The CDR3 sequence is 14 residues long. J gave up 8 bases and V 5 bases, and 8 bases lay outside the gene matches. The CDR3 sequence: CASSPRQGREKLFF. CDR3 DNA sequence: TGTGCCAGCAGTCCGCGACAGGGTCGGGAAAAACTGTTTTTT.

This rearrangement joins TRBV6-6 to TRBJ1-2; 7 bases match TRBD1. V gave up 6 bases and J gave up 4 bases; unmatched junction bases: 2. Germline CDR1 reads MNHNY; CDR2 reads SVGAGI (reference sequence). The CDR3 totals 12 residues. This CDR3 is CASSRDSYGYTF. CDR3 bases: TGTGCCAGCAGCCGGGACAGCTATGGCTACACCTTC.

This clone turned up a few times. V is TRBV4-2 and J is TRBJ2-7, with TRBD1 identical over 7 bases. There are 16 residues in the CDR3. V was clipped by 1 base and J by 2 bases; unmatched bases: 8. CDR1 and CDR2 (germline): LGHNA, YNFKEQ. The CDR3 spells CASSQGPDRVPYEQYF. The CDR3 bases are TGTGCCAGCAGCCAAGGCCCCGACAGGGTTCCCTACGAGCAGTACTTC.

This clone was picked up a small number of times. The chain couples TRBV30 to TRBJ1-2, with no clear D. The CDR3 contains 13 residues. V lost 3 bases to trimming and J lost 8 bases, with 16 bases between them. The germline gives CDR1 GTSNPN, CDR2 SVGIG (reference sequence). The CDR3 region is CAWSRPGLIGYTF. The CDR3 region has the DNA TGTGCCTGGAGCCGCCCTGGGTTGATCGGCTACACCTTC. Looking up the rest from reference TRBV30 and TRBJ1-2 gives the full variable domain: SQTIHQWPATLVQPVGSPLSLECTVEGTSNPNLYWYRQAAGRGLQLLFYSVGIGQISSEVPQNLSASRPQDRQFILSSKKLLLSDSGFYLCAWSRPGLIGYTFGSGTRLTVV.

The rearrangement joins TRBV29-1 to TRBJ2-1, with D possibly TRBD2 on 6 matching bases. V dropped 6 bases and J dropped 6 bases, with 12 bases sitting between them. The CDR3 is made up of 12 amino acids. Germline assignment: CDR1 SQVTM and CDR2 ANQGSEA. The DNA of the CDR3 is TGCAGCGTCGCCTGGGAGGTCAATGAGCAGTTCTTC. Its translation: CSVAWEVNEQFF.

The chain joins TRBV7-6 to TRBJ1-1; no firm D call. Trimming took 0 bases from V and 1 from J, leaving 3 bases between them. The CDR3 covers 13 residues. Germline V lookup: CDR1 SGHVS, CDR2 FNYEAQ. The CDR3 loop reads CASSLAWNTEAFF. DNA for the CDR3: TGTGCCAGCAGCTTAGCCTGGAACACTGAAGCTTTCTTT.

The chain couples TRBV18 to TRBJ2-1; a possible D gene is TRBD2 (5 bases). The germline V and J ends were trimmed by 4 bases and 9 bases, with 7 bases remaining between them. Germline V CDR1 and CDR2: KGHSH, LQKENI. The CDR3 length is 11 residues. DNA for the CDR3: TGTGCCAGCTCACTGGCGGGTGAGCAGTTCTTC. Translated, it gives CASSLAGEQFF.

This chain links TRBV7-3 with TRBJ2-3; weak D call: TRBD2 (5 bases). Germline lookup yields CDR1 SGHTA and CDR2 FQGTGA. The CDR3 sequence is 17 residues long. V was pared by 5 bases and J by 4 bases, with 22 bases between. The CDR3 loop is CASSASPGLGVPDTQYF. Written as DNA, the CDR3 is TGTGCCAGCAGCGCATCCCCGGGCCTGGGAGTCCCAGATACGCAGTATTTT.

The gene calls are TRBV28 and TRBJ2-5; TRBD1 agrees at 10 bases. Germline lookup yields CDR1 MDHEN and CDR2 SYDVKM. The CDR3 covers 13 residues. With V trimmed by 8 bases and J by 5 bases, 5 bases remained unmatched. The CDR3 sequence: CASVGQGSETQYF. The CDR3 bases are TGTGCCAGCGTGGGACAGGGGTCCGAGACCCAGTACTTC.

In this sample, this clone turned up a few times. The V gene is TRBV6-6, the J gene TRBJ2-7, with 7 nucleotides matching TRBD1. There are 14 residues in the CDR3. In germline, CDR1 is MNHNY, CDR2 SVGAGI (reference sequence). V lost 4 bases to trimming and J lost 3 bases; unmatched junction nucleotides: 6. The CDR3 spells CASSWGQLYYEQYF. The DNA for the CDR3 is TGTGCCAGCAGTTGGGGACAGCTTTACTACGAGCAGTACTTC.

The chain is built from TRBV20-1 and TRBJ2-1; D gene unclear. CDR1 is DFQATT, CDR2 SNEGSKA, per germline (reference sequence). This CDR3 region has 11 residues. Trimming removed 6 bases at V and 3 bases at J, with 6 bases between. This chain's CDR3 is CSAENYNEQFF. In DNA, the CDR3 is TGCAGTGCGGAAAACTACAATGAGCAGTTCTTC.

A few counts support this clone. The gene calls are TRBV10-3 and TRBJ2-1; D possibly corresponds to TRBD1 (6 bases). Trimming shortened V by 6 bases and J by 8 bases, and 14 bases separated the two germline ends. Looked up from germline, CDR1 is ENHRY and CDR2 is SYGVKD. There are 13 residues in the CDR3. The DNA of the CDR3 is TGTGCCATCAGGAATACAGGGCTGGATGAGCAGTTCTTC. Translation gives CAIRNTGLDEQFF.

This chain's CDR3 is CAWTRPFYGYTF. The CDR3 nucleotides are TGTGCCTGGACCCGTCCTTTCTATGGCTACACCTTC. The chain carries TRBV30 and TRBJ1-2; D ambiguous. The CDR3 spans 12 residues. Germline lookup yields CDR1 GTSNPN and CDR2 SVGIG (reference sequence). Trimming took off 4 bases at V and 4 bases at J, with 10 bases between the two ends.

This clone has a handful of counts. Other DNA sequences within the sample encode an identical CDR3. V is TRBV19 and J is TRBJ1-5; 7 bases fit TRBD1. CDR3 length equals 14 residues. V lost 4 bases to trimming and J lost 2 bases; unmatched junction nucleotides: 2. Germline CDR1 LNHDA, CDR2 SQIVND (reference sequence). The CDR3 reads CASSTTGGNQPQHF. Here the CDR3 DNA reads TGTGCCAGTAGTACCACAGGGGGCAATCAGCCCCAGCATTTT.